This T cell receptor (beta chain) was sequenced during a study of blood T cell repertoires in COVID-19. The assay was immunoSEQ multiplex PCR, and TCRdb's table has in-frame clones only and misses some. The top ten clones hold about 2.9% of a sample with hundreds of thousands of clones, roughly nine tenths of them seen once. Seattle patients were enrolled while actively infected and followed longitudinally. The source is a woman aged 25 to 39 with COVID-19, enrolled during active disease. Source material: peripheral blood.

The CDR3 nucleotides are TGTGCCAGCAGTCAACCCCAGCGGTACGAGCAGTACGTC. Its protein product is CASSQPQRYEQYV. The chain carries TRBV28 and TRBJ2-7; TRBD2 might be the D (5 bases). The germline V gene has CDR1 MDHEN and CDR2 SYDVKM. This CDR3 is 13 amino acids long. The V end lost 5 bases, the J end lost 4 bases, and 12 bases lay between the germline ends.